The 28 T cell receptor beta chains given below trace back to one sample, sequenced in a study of T cell responses to AZD1222 COVID-19 vaccine. Some clones are missing from TCRdb's copy, which holds only in-frame ones; the method was immunoSEQ multiplex PCR. The sample includes roughly 120,000 clones, just over 85% of them seen just once. The material sequenced was peripheral blood, taken 28 days after the second AZD1222 dose. The receptors here all came from an adult who received the AZD1222 COVID-19 vaccine.

This clone has more than one count but fewer than ten. The chain joins TRBV24-1 to TRBJ1-5; D is perhaps TRBD1 (5 bases). The CDR3 has 12 amino acids. Germline V lookup: CDR1 KGHDR, CDR2 SFDVKD. The V end lost 12 bases, the J end lost 8 bases, and 16 bases lay between the germline ends. CDR3 loop: CAAGTGTKPQHF. The CDR3 DNA reads TGTGCCGCCGGGACGGGGACCAAGCCCCAGCATTTT.

The rearrangement joins TRBV27 to TRBJ2-1, with D tentatively TRBD2 (6 bases). Trimming shortened V by 2 bases and J by 8 bases, and 10 bases separated the two germline ends. Germline lookup yields CDR1 MNHEY and CDR2 SMNVEV (reference sequence). The CDR3 sequence is 13 residues long. CDR3 sequence (DNA): TGTGCCAGCAGTTTAGCGGGGTTGGATGAGCAGTTCTTC. Protein sequence: CASSLAGLDEQFF.

The V and J genes are TRBV3-1 (or the pseudogene TRBV3-2) and TRBJ2-1, with 11 bases lining up with TRBD2. The CDR3 loop spans 19 amino acids. The germline V gene has CDR1 LGHDT and CDR2 YNNKEL (reference sequence). Losses at the gene ends were 1 base for V and 8 bases for J; bases not matched to a gene: 16. CDR3 sequence (DNA): TGTGCCAGCAGCCAAGTACTAGCGGGAGCGTCGACCCCCCTACATGAGCAGTTCTTC. This sequence encodes CASSQVLAGASTPLHEQFF.

This clone was found once. The CDR3 DNA reads as TGTGCCAGTAGTTGGACAGGGGAGTTGAGCAATCAGCCCCAGCATTTT. This translates into CASSWTGELSNQPQHF. The rearrangement links TRBV19 to TRBJ1-5; 9 bases agree with TRBD1. This CDR3 comprises 16 residues. CDR1 is LNHDA and CDR2 is SQIVND in the germline V gene (reference sequence). With 5 bases clipped from V and 1 base from J, the junction kept 6 bases outside the gene matches.

V is TRBV6-5 and J is TRBJ1-1, with 7 bases lining up with TRBD1. The junction had 10 bases not matched to a gene; V was cut back by 5 bases and J by 4 bases. This CDR3 has 15 residues. Germline loops: CDR1 MNHEY, CDR2 SVGAGI. The CDR3 here is CASSTDRAWGTEAFF. In DNA form, the CDR3 reads TGTGCCAGCAGTACTGACAGGGCATGGGGCACTGAAGCTTTCTTT.

CDR3 nucleotides: TGTGCCAGCAGCTACCGACAGGACCAAGAGACCCAGTACTTC. Encoded protein: CASSYRQDQETQYF. The chain joins TRBV11-2 to TRBJ2-5; possible D gene TRBD1, 6 bases. V lost 4 bases, J lost 0 bases, and 9 bases lay in between. The CDR3 runs 14 residues. CDR1 SGHAT and CDR2 FQNNGV come from the germline V gene.

This chain joins TRBV27 and TRBJ2-3; 9 bases fit TRBD2. V was clipped by 2 bases and J by 6 bases; unmatched bases: 9. CDR1 and CDR2 (germline): MNHEY, SMNVEV (reference sequence). The CDR3 has 16 amino acids. CDR3 amino acids: CASSLLGGRDADTQYF. The DNA for the CDR3 is TGTGCCAGCAGTTTACTGGGCGGGAGGGATGCGGATACGCAGTATTTT.

The chain employs TRBV18 and TRBJ1-4; no reliable D call. Per germline, CDR1 KGHSH and CDR2 LQKENI. The CDR3 spans 14 residues. Trimming removed 1 base at V and 7 bases at J, with 10 bases between. The CDR3 loop is CASSPQGNGEKLFF. CDR3 coding DNA: TGTGCCAGCTCACCACAAGGGAACGGTGAAAAACTGTTTTTT.

This chain uses TRBV24-1 with TRBJ1-5, with D hard to call. Germline V gene lookup returns CDR1 KGHDR and CDR2 SFDVKD. V shed 4 bases and J shed 5 bases, with 11 bases lying between them. The CDR3 has 14 residues. CDR3 loop: CATSDRDVDQPQHF. Written as DNA, the CDR3 is TGTGCCACCAGTGACCGAGATGTAGATCAGCCCCAGCATTTT.

The V call is TRBV15, the J call TRBJ2-7, with 10 bases identical to TRBD1. The CDR3 has 14 amino acids. J was trimmed by 7 bases and V by 3 bases; bases with no gene match: 6. From germline, CDR1 is LNHNV and CDR2 YYDKDF (reference sequence). The CDR3 DNA reads TGTGCCACCAGCAGGGCTCTGGACAGGGGGGAGCAGTACTTC. As protein: CATSRALDRGEQYF.

The CDR3 nucleotides are TGTGCCAGCAGTTCGCGGCGGAAAGGGGAGACCCAGTACTTC. Translated: CASSSRRKGETQYF. The gene calls are TRBV7-6 and TRBJ2-5, with D unclear. From germline, CDR1 is SGHVS and CDR2 FNYEAQ. V dropped 6 bases and J dropped 5 bases, with 16 bases sitting between them. This CDR3 has 14 amino acids.

The chain is built from TRBV6-5 and TRBJ1-6, with no clear D. V was pared by 4 bases and J by 7 bases, with 8 bases between. The CDR3 consists of 13 residues. Per germline, CDR1 MNHEY and CDR2 SVGAGI. The CDR3 protein is CASSFGPNSPLHF. The CDR3 nucleotides read TGTGCCAGCAGTTTCGGGCCAAATTCACCCCTCCACTTT.

CDR3: CASSRGQGLWGYTF. CDR3 nucleotides: TGTGCCAGCTCACGTGGACAGGGACTATGGGGCTACACCTTC. The chain has TRBV18 and TRBJ1-2; 8 bases match TRBD1. This CDR3 is 14 amino acids long. J gave up 8 bases and V 4 bases, and 9 bases lay outside the gene matches. Germline-derived CDR1 and CDR2 are KGHSH and LQKENI. Supplemented by reference TRBV18 and TRBJ1-2, the full variable domain reads NAGVMQNPRHLVRRRGQEARLRCSPMKGHSHVYWYRQLPEEGLKFMVYLQKENIIDESGMPKERFSAEFPKEGPSILRIQQVVRGDSAAYFCASSRGQGLWGYTFGSGTRLTVV.

As concerns this clone: The same CDR3 also results from other DNA sequences found in this sample. This chain links TRBV28 with TRBJ2-1; the D is unclear. V gave up 3 bases and J gave up 4 bases, with 7 bases separating them. Germline values: CDR1 MDHEN, CDR2 SYDVKM. The CDR3 extends over 13 amino acids. CDR3 bases: TGTGCCAGCAGTTTGGGCTCGTACAATGAGCAGTTCTTC. It is translated as CASSLGSYNEQFF.

The V gene is TRBV2, the J gene TRBJ1-5; the D is unclear. Trimming took off 6 bases at V and 0 bases at J, with 12 bases between the two ends. Germline V gene data show CDR1 as SNHLY and CDR2 as FYNNEI. CDR3 size: 15 residues. Here the CDR3 reads CASSELGRSNQPQHF. CDR3 nucleotides: TGTGCCAGCAGCGAATTGGGCCGTAGCAATCAGCCCCAGCATTTT.

The V call is TRBV5-1, the J call TRBJ1-2, with D possibly TRBD1 on 6 matching bases. V lost 5 bases to trimming and J lost 3 bases, with 11 bases between them. Germline V gene sequence: CDR1 SGHRS, CDR2 YFSETQ. CDR3 length: 13 residues. The DNA for the CDR3 is TGCGCCAGCAGTACACAGGGAGACTATGGCTACACCTTC. Protein product: CASSTQGDYGYTF.

V gene TRBV7-6 combines with J gene TRBJ1-1, with D perhaps matching TRBD1 (6 bases). V was shortened by 3 bases and J by 2 bases, with 10 bases between the two germline ends. The CDR3 covers 14 residues. Germline assignment: CDR1 SGHVS and CDR2 FNYEAQ. The CDR3 sequence is CASSLGQINTEAFF. The CDR3 DNA is TGTGCCAGCAGCTTGGGACAAATTAACACTGAAGCTTTCTTT. Looking up the rest from reference TRBV7-6 and TRBJ1-1 gives the full variable domain: GAGVSQSPRYKVTKRGQDVALRCDPISGHVSLYWYRQALGQGPEFLTYFNYEAQQDKSGLPNDRFSAERPEGSISTLTIQRTEQRDSAMYRCASSLGQINTEAFFGQGTRLTVV.

The chain recombines TRBV3-1 (or the pseudogene TRBV3-2) with TRBJ1-1, with D perhaps matching TRBD1 (6 bases). V shed 5 bases and J shed 4 bases, with 11 bases lying between them. Germline CDR1 and CDR2: LGHDT and YNNKEL (reference sequence). This CDR3 is built from 13 residues. The CDR3, as DNA: TGTGCCAGCAGCGGGAGGGGGGCCACTGAAGCTTTCTTT. It yields the protein CASSGRGATEAFF.

The chain combines TRBV12-5 with TRBJ2-5; TRBD2 agrees at 11 bases. Trimming at V came to 7 bases and at J to 5 bases, leaving 12 bases not matched to a gene. The length of the CDR3 is 16 residues. Germline lookup yields CDR1 LGHNT and CDR2 FRNRAP. CDR3 nucleotide sequence: TGTGCTAGTGCCCAGGGTAGCGGGGGGGCAGGGGAGACCCAGTACTTC. Translated: CASAQGSGGAGETQYF.

The chain recombines TRBV4-2 with TRBJ1-2, with D hard to call. V was cut by 1 base and J by 5 bases, with 2 bases left in between. This CDR3 spans 11 amino acids. Germline CDR1 is LGHNA and CDR2 is YNFKEQ. CDR3 in amino acids: CASSQGYGYTF. The CDR3 nucleotides read TGTGCCAGCAGCCAAGGGTATGGCTACACCTTC.

The chain combines TRBV27 with TRBJ2-1, with D unclear. Germline V gene sequence: CDR1 MNHEY, CDR2 SMNVEV (reference sequence). The CDR3 has 16 residues. Trimming pared 4 bases from V and 5 bases from J, leaving 18 bases between. This CDR3 is CASSSAPGNSHNEQFF. The CDR3 DNA is TGTGCCAGCAGTTCGGCCCCTGGGAATAGTCACAATGAGCAGTTCTTC.

This clone was counted between two and nine times. The chain links TRBV27 to TRBJ2-7; D not resolved. V lost 2 bases to trimming and J lost 4 bases, with 9 bases between them. The CDR3 runs to 13 residues. Germline V gene sequence: CDR1 MNHEY, CDR2 SMNVEV (reference sequence). DNA of the CDR3: TGTGCCAGCAGTTTACACTCTGAGTACGAGCAGTACTTC. Protein sequence: CASSLHSEYEQYF.

The chain employs TRBV7-8 and TRBJ2-7; D possibly corresponds to TRBD2 (5 bases). Looked up from germline, CDR1 is SGHVS and CDR2 is FQNEAQ. V was cut by 4 bases and J by 3 bases, with 10 bases left in between. The CDR3 consists of 13 residues. CDR3 amino acids: CASSSGRDYEQYF. In DNA form, the CDR3 reads TGTGCCAGCAGCTCAGGACGGGACTACGAGCAGTACTTC.

The gene calls are TRBV7-7 and TRBJ1-3; D gene ambiguous. Trimming left V 5 bases short and J 0 bases short, with 11 bases between. The length of the CDR3 is 15 residues. Germline loops: CDR1 SSHAT, CDR2 FNYEAQ (reference sequence). The CDR3 DNA reads as TGTGCCAGCAGCGTCCCCAGAAACTCTGGAAACACCATATATTTT. Amino acid sequence: CASSVPRNSGNTIYF.

The chain links TRBV5-1 to TRBJ1-6; D remains ambiguous. Germline CDR1 SGHRS, CDR2 YFSETQ. This CDR3 region has 13 residues. V was pared by 0 bases and J by 13 bases, with 11 bases between. The CDR3 is CASSLGGLRPLHF. The CDR3 bases are TGCGCCAGCAGCTTGGGTGGACTCCGGCCCCTCCACTTT.

V is TRBV5-1 and J is TRBJ1-2; maybe TRBD1 (5 bases). Germline assignment: CDR1 SGHRS and CDR2 YFSETQ. Trimming left V 0 bases short and J 8 bases short, with 14 bases between. The CDR3 extends over 14 amino acids. CDR3: CASSLGPRGGGYTF. CDR3 DNA: TGCGCCAGCAGCTTGGGGCCAAGGGGCGGCGGCTACACCTTC.

The V and J genes are TRBV28 and TRBJ1-5, with 8 bases identical to TRBD1. Germline loops: CDR1 MDHEN, CDR2 SYDVKM. This CDR3 is 17 amino acids long. Trimming removed 6 bases from V and 0 bases from J; junction bases left unmatched: 10. The CDR3 DNA reads as TGTGCCAGCAGGGAGAGGGACAGGTCGTATAGCAATCAGCCCCAGCATTTT. Its translation is CASRERDRSYSNQPQHF.

The chain has TRBV7-9 and TRBJ1-1; D not certain. The CDR3 is 14 amino acids. V gave up 8 bases and J gave up 1 base, with 14 bases separating them. Germline loops: CDR1 SEHNR, CDR2 FQNEAQ (reference sequence). The DNA for the CDR3 is TGTGCCAGCGCACTGCCACTGAAGAACACTGAAGCTTTCTTT. It translates to CASALPLKNTEAFF.